This TCR beta chain was recovered during a study of cytomegalovirus exposure and HLA in healthy donors. Both 60 Vbeta primers and 13 Jbeta primers went into the PCR. Repertoires were generated with immunoSEQ multiplex PCR, while TCRdb's copy carries only in-frame clones and drops some. The sample lists around 90,000 clones, about 68% occurring once. Germline loops: CDR1 SGHKS, CDR2 YYEKEE (reference sequence). The CDR3 extends over 16 amino acids. Trimming stripped 4 bases from V and 0 bases from J, with 13 bases between. This chain connects TRBV5-5 to TRBJ2-2, with D uncertain. The TCR comes from a human donor in good health. What was sequenced was PBMCs. DNA of the CDR3: TGTGCCAGCAGCCCCCCGGGTGTAGCGAACACCGGGGAGCTGTTTTTT. This translates into CASSPPGVANTGELFF.